What follows are 13 T cell receptor beta chains derived from one specimen sequenced in a study of cytomegalovirus exposure and HLA in healthy donors. Primers for the PCR totalled 60 Vbeta and 13 Jbeta. Clones were read by immunoSEQ multiplex PCR, and TCRdb kept only the in-frame ones, dropping some. The table lists about 180,000 clones, about four fifths of them singletons. Sequencing was carried out using PBMCs. These receptors all stem from a man aged 25-45 years in good health and CMV-seronegative.

This clone was picked up one time. A junction boundary mismatches the germline segment, possibly from a read error. The chain employs TRBV5-6 and TRBJ1-1, with D hard to call. The germline V gene has CDR1 SGHDT and CDR2 YYEEEE. The CDR3 runs to 15 residues. CDR3 DNA sequence: TGTGCCAGCACCTTGATACAGCGGACGGACACTGAAGCTTTCTTT. Translation gives CASTLIQRTDTEAFF.

V gene TRBV5-3 combines with J gene TRBJ1-5; the D gene is possibly TRBD1 (6 bases). TRBV5-3 is designated an ORF whose function remains uncertain. The CDR3 consists of 14 residues. V dropped 7 bases and J dropped 2 bases, with 13 bases sitting between them. CDR3 amino acids: CARVRGACNQPQHF. In DNA form, the CDR3 reads TGTGCCAGAGTACGGGGGGCTTGCAATCAGCCCCAGCATTTT.

V and J are TRBV11-3 and TRBJ1-1; 7 bases fit TRBD1. The V gene end was trimmed by 4 bases and the J gene end by 4 bases; junction bases not matched to a gene: 12. The CDR3 has 16 residues. CDR1 and CDR2 from the germline V gene are SGHNT and YENEEA. As DNA, the CDR3 is TGTGCCAGCAGCTCCGGGAGAGGGGGCTGGGGCACTGAAGCTTTCTTT. Encoded protein: CASSSGRGGWGTEAFF.

The gene calls are TRBV2 and TRBJ1-3; weak D call: TRBD1 (6 bases). Trimming removed 5 bases from V and 4 bases from J, with 12 bases in between. The germline gives CDR1 SNHLY, CDR2 FYNNEI. The CDR3 runs to 14 residues. Here the CDR3 DNA reads TGTGCCAGCAGTACAGGGCCCCTCGGAAACACCATATATTTT. It is translated as CASSTGPLGNTIYF.

The chain carries TRBV29-1 and TRBJ2-7, with D perhaps TRBD1 (7 bases). The CDR3 runs 15 residues. The ends were cut back, 1 base at V and 3 bases at J, with 16 bases in the middle. Germline loops: CDR1 SQVTM, CDR2 ANQGSEA. The DNA for the CDR3 is TGCAGCGTTGAAGGACTCGGGCAGGGGGGCTACGAGCAGTACTTC. Residues: CSVEGLGQGGYEQYF.

This chain joins TRBV14 and TRBJ2-1; D remains unclear. The CDR3 runs to 16 residues. The germline V gene encodes CDR1 SGHDN and CDR2 FVKESK. Between the trimmed V and J ends, which lost 1 base and 3 bases, there was a span of 13 bases. The CDR3 DNA follows: TGTGCCAGCAGCCAAGTTTCCAAGTCCGGCTACAATGAGCAGTTCTTC. This sequence encodes CASSQVSKSGYNEQFF.

The table lists this clone with a few counts. The rearrangement uses TRBV9 and TRBJ2-2; 8 bases align to TRBD2. The ends lost 2 bases at V and 3 bases at J; junction bases unmatched: 3. CDR1 is SGDLS and CDR2 is YYNGEE in the germline V gene. This CDR3 comprises 15 residues. CDR3 sequence reads: CASSVSAGDTGELFF. The CDR3 coding sequence is TGTGCCAGCAGCGTGTCAGCGGGGGACACCGGGGAGCTGTTTTTT.

The CDR3 nucleotides read TGTGCCAGCAGCCCTGGACACGACTATGGCTACACCTTC. This codes for CASSPGHDYGYTF. This chain uses TRBV5-4 with TRBJ1-2; D possibly corresponds to TRBD1 (5 bases). The CDR3 contains 13 residues. Between the trimmed V and J ends, which lost 4 bases and 3 bases, there was a span of 10 bases. Per germline, CDR1 SGHNT and CDR2 YYREEE (reference sequence).

About this clone itself: Other DNA sequences in this sample translate to the same CDR3. The V call is TRBV5-4, the J call TRBJ2-4; 9 bases map to TRBD2. The CDR3 totals 17 residues. The germline CDR1 and CDR2 sequences are SGHNT and YYREEE (reference sequence). V lost 2 bases, J lost 0 bases, and 6 bases stayed unmatched. The CDR3 here is CASSLGGTSSAKNIQYF. The CDR3 DNA follows: TGTGCCAGCAGCTTAGGAGGGACTAGCTCAGCCAAAAACATTCAGTACTTC.

The chain links TRBV5-1 to TRBJ1-5; TRBD1 aligns across 8 bases. The CDR3 runs to 15 residues. Germline-derived CDR1 and CDR2 are SGHRS and YFSETQ. J lost 2 bases, V lost 2 bases, and 3 bases had no gene match. The CDR3 region has the DNA TGCGCCAGCAGCTTCGGGGGACAGGGCAATCAGCCCCAGCATTTT. It yields the protein CASSFGGQGNQPQHF.

This clone was detected only a few times. The rearrangement uses TRBV5-4 and TRBJ1-4; no reliable D call. The CDR3 covers 16 residues. Germline V gene data show CDR1 as SGHNT and CDR2 as YYREEE (reference sequence). V lost 0 bases and J lost 0, with 9 bases in between. CDR3 residues: CASSLAGGATNEKLFF. CDR3 nucleotides: TGTGCCAGCAGCTTGGCCGGAGGAGCAACTAATGAAAAACTGTTTTTT.

V is TRBV7-3 and J is TRBJ2-1, with a weak D call TRBD2 (6 bases). V dropped 9 bases and J dropped 8 bases, with 17 bases sitting between them. The germline CDR1 and CDR2 sequences are SGHTA and FQGTGA. The CDR3 has 13 residues. The CDR3 spells CASRGASEHEQFF. CDR3 coding DNA: TGTGCCAGTAGAGGGGCTAGCGAGCATGAGCAGTTCTTC.

With respect to this clone: The junction does not match germline at one end; this may be a read error. This rearrangement joins TRBV7-9 to TRBJ2-3; D is unresolved. The CDR3 sequence is 11 residues long. In germline, CDR1 is SEHNR, CDR2 FQNEAQ (reference sequence). The DNA for the CDR3 is TGTTCCAGCAGCCCCATGGATACGCAGTATTTT. It translates to CSSSPMDTQYF.